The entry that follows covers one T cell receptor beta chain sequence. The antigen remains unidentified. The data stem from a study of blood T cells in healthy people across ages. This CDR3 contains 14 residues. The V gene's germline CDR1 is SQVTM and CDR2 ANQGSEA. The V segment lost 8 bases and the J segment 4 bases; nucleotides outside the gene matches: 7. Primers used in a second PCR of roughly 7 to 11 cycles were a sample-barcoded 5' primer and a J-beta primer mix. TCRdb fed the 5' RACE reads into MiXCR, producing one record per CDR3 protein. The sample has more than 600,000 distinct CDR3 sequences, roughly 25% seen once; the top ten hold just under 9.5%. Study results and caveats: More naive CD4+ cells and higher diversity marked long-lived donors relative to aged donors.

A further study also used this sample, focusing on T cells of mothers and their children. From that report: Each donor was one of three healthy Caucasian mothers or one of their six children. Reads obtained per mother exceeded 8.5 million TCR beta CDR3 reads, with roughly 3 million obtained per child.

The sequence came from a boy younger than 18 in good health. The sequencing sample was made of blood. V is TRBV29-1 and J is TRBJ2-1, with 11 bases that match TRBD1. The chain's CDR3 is CSSIGQGAYNEQFF. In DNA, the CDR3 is TGCAGCTCTATAGGACAGGGGGCGTACAATGAGCAGTTCTTC.